This T cell receptor beta chain appears in the sequencing data of a study of T-cell reconstitution after alpha-beta-depleted transplantation in children. Whole-study results and caveats: T-cell counts and diversity at one year post-transplant came mainly from newly produced T cells.

The CDR3 sequence is 15 residues long. The ends lost 7 bases at V and 0 bases at J; junction bases unmatched: 9. Germline V gives CDR1 SQVTM, CDR2 ANQGSEA. The TCRbeta library incorporated unique molecular identifiers. Via MiXCR, TCRdb re-called the PCR reads, giving one row per CDR3 protein. The data hold more than 300,000 distinct CDR3 sequences, with about 17% observed a single time. A word on this clonotype: The antigen remains unidentified.

Material: PBMCs, mostly from graft donor cells, obtained 360 days after TCRalphabeta/CD19-depleted stem cell transplant. This sequence joins TRBV29-1 and TRBJ2-1, with 7 bases aligning to TRBD1. The receptor's source is a male patient aged 2 to 9 who had a stem cell transplant for acute lymphoblastic leukemia, so the T cells may come from the graft donor. The CDR3 loop is CSERGTAGSYNEQFF. DNA for the CDR3: TGCAGCGAAAGGGGGACAGCCGGCTCCTACAATGAGCAGTTCTTC.